The 10 T cell receptor beta chains below were found in one sample sequenced in a study of post-analysis software for immune sequencing data. These receptors have no known antigen. General study points: Four to six TRBV segments were more frequent in patients than controls; TRBV5-6, TRBV5-1 and TRBV20-1 belonged to this group.

Unique-molecular-identifier-tagged TCR beta cDNA libraries were used. TCRdb reprocessed the PCR reads via MiXCR and lists one record per CDR3 protein. The table has hundreds of thousands of distinct CDR3 sequences, approximately 59% seen once. What was sequenced was blood. Receptor source: a girl between 2 and 10 years old with multiple sclerosis.

The chain employs TRBV29-1 and TRBJ2-4, with D perhaps TRBD2 (5 bases). Germline V gives CDR1 SQVTM, CDR2 ANQGSEA. The CDR3 runs 14 residues. Trimming pared 8 bases from V and 1 base from J, leaving 15 bases between. The chain's CDR3 is CSSTGVGAKNIQYF. CDR3 coding DNA: TGCAGCTCCACCGGGGTTGGGGCCAAAAACATTCAGTACTTC. The full variable domain, in which reference TRBV29-1 and TRBJ2-4 provide the parts outside the CDR3, is SAVISQKPSRDICQRGTSLTIQCQVDSQVTMMFWYRQQPGQSLTLIATANQGSEATYESGFVIDKFPISRPNLTFSTLTVSNMSPEDSSIYLCSSTGVGAKNIQYFGAGTRLSVL.

The chain uses TRBV7-6 and TRBJ2-7; the D gene could be TRBD1 or TRBD2 (7 bases each). The germline V gene has CDR1 SGHVS and CDR2 FNYEAQ. This CDR3 contains 18 residues. V shed 2 bases and J shed 4 bases, with 24 bases lying between them. The DNA for the CDR3 is TGTGCCAGCAGCTTATCGCAGGGGGGGGGACAGACGTTATACGAGCAGTACTTC. This translates into CASSLSQGGGQTLYEQYF.

This clonotype was seen more than once but under ten times. The rearrangement joins TRBV27 to TRBJ2-5; 7 bases match TRBD1. This CDR3 is built from 15 residues. CDR1 is MNHEY, CDR2 SMNVEV, per germline (reference sequence). V lost 2 bases and J lost 1; bases outside the gene matches: 4. The CDR3 is CASSLRGGRQETQYF. In nucleotides, the CDR3 is TGTGCCAGCAGTTTACGAGGGGGCCGCCAAGAGACCCAGTACTTC.

The J gene is TRBJ2-1, the V gene TRBV20-1, with D tentatively TRBD2 (6 bases). Near its end, the DNA agrees better with TRBJ2-7, so the J call may be wrong. The CDR3 runs 12 residues. Germline V gene data show CDR1 as DFQATT and CDR2 as SNEGSKA (reference sequence). CDR3 loop: CSARQEGNEQYF. In nucleotides, the CDR3 is TGCAGTGCTAGACAGGAGGGAAATGAGCAGTACTTC.

The chain uses TRBV2 and TRBJ2-1, with 10 bases fitting TRBD2. Germline V gives CDR1 SNHLY, CDR2 FYNNEI. V shed 6 bases, J shed 4 bases, and the junction held 3 bases outside the gene matches. This CDR3 has 14 amino acids. The CDR3 region has the DNA TGTGCCAGCAGACTAGCGGGGATTTACAATGAGCAGTTCTTC. Translated: CASRLAGIYNEQFF.

The chain uses TRBV6-4 and TRBJ2-3; possible D gene TRBD1, 6 bases. Germline CDR1 and CDR2: MRHNA and SNTAGT. V shed 0 bases and J shed 1 base, with 11 bases lying between them. This CDR3 is 16 amino acids long. CDR3 region: CASSDSIGGGTDTQYF. The CDR3 region has the DNA TGTGCCAGCAGTGACTCGATTGGGGGCGGCACAGATACGCAGTATTTT.

The V gene is TRBV5-1, the J gene TRBJ2-1; 10 nucleotides line up with TRBD2. CDR1 SGHRS and CDR2 YFSETQ come from the germline V gene. Trimming removed 0 bases from V and 6 bases from J; junction bases left unmatched: 3. This CDR3 has 15 amino acids. The CDR3, as DNA: TGCGCCAGCAGCTTGGCTAGCGGGAGTGGCAATGAGCAGTTCTTC. Translation gives CASSLASGSGNEQFF.

V is TRBV2 and J is TRBJ2-2, with D possibly TRBD2 on 7 matching bases. Trimming removed 3 bases from V and 2 bases from J, with 10 bases in between. CDR3 size: 15 residues. Germline V gene lookup returns CDR1 SNHLY and CDR2 FYNNEI. Here the CDR3 DNA reads TGTGCCAGCAGTGATCGGGGGGCAAACACCGGGGAGCTGTTTTTT. Protein sequence: CASSDRGANTGELFF.

The chain couples TRBV7-2 to TRBJ2-7; 7 bases align to TRBD2. Germline loops: CDR1 SGHTA, CDR2 FQGNSA. Trimming removed 1 base from V and 2 bases from J; junction bases left unmatched: 2. This CDR3 is built from 14 residues. CDR3: CASSLGGRAYEQYF. CDR3 nucleotides: TGTGCCAGCAGCTTAGGTGGGAGGGCCTACGAGCAGTACTTC. The full variable domain, completed using reference TRBV7-2 and TRBJ2-7, is GAGVSQSPSNKVTEKGKDVELRCDPISGHTALYWYRQSLGQGLEFLIYFQGNSAPDKSGLPSDRFSAERTGGSVSTLTIQRTQQEDSAVYLCASSLGGRAYEQYFGPGTRLTVT.

J is TRBJ2-1 and V is TRBV6-2 or TRBV6-3; 7 positions agree with TRBD1. Unmatched junction bases numbered 10, after V lost 2 bases and J lost 9 bases. Germline V gene data show CDR1 as MNHEY and CDR2 as SVGEGT. This CDR3 spans 15 amino acids. CDR3 loop: CASSYPTGVGPEQFF. In nucleotides, the CDR3 is TGTGCCAGCAGTTACCCCACAGGGGTCGGGCCTGAGCAGTTCTTC.